The clone carrying this T cell receptor beta chain was counted once. Its target is unknown. Produced via immunoSEQ multiplex PCR; TCRdb's table is partial and in-frame only. This table holds some 290,000 clones, about 82% found once. Documented treatment: roughly 20 received Ad26.COV2.S at low or high dose, single or two shots; a few received placebo; per-sample allocation not given. At day 63 after the first vaccine or placebo injection, samples were drawn. This sample stems from a study of Ad26.COV2.S vaccination and SARS-CoV-2 variants. Study details: Into the muscle, Ad26.COV2.S was dosed once or twice, 56 days apart.

General study findings and limits: Comparable non-spike TCR breadth was observed in vaccine and placebo recipients. It is possible that the TCR breadth and depth analyses underestimated the total T cell responses.

This CDR3 is built from 14 residues. V was trimmed by 1 base and J by 4 bases, leaving 9 bases between them. CDR1 SGDLS and CDR2 YYNGEE come from the germline V gene. The TCR was taken from a person between 18 and 60 years old who received the Ad26.COV2.S COVID-19 vaccine or a placebo. The sequencing here drew on peripheral blood, taken in a trial of Ad26.COV2.S vaccine versus placebo. The V and J genes are TRBV9 and TRBJ1-3; D gene ambiguous. CDR3 amino acids: CASSVRSRGNTIYF. CDR3 nucleotides: TGTGCCAGCAGCGTACGGTCCAGGGGAAACACCATATATTTT.